Listed here are 6 T cell receptor beta chains from one sample, sequenced in a study of tumor-infiltrating lymphocytes in localized non-small cell lung cancer. Assay used: immunoSEQ multiplex PCR; TCRdb lists only in-frame clones, some missing. The sample has some 30,000 clones, approximately 85% seen once. Sequenced sample: lung tumor tissue. The receptors were sampled from a human donor with non-small cell lung cancer.

This clone occurred a few times. This chain joins TRBV5-1 and TRBJ1-5; TRBD1 might be the D (6 bases). The CDR3 runs 14 residues. The germline V gene encodes CDR1 SGHRS and CDR2 YFSETQ. V was clipped by 4 bases and J by 4 bases, with 12 bases between them. The CDR3 DNA reads as TGCGCCAGCAGCCTCGGGACACCTAATCAGCCCCAGCATTTT. As protein: CASSLGTPNQPQHF.

This clone has only one observation. The V call is TRBV6-5, the J call TRBJ2-5, with 9 bases lining up with TRBD1. This CDR3 has 13 amino acids. V gave up 8 bases and J gave up 4 bases; unmatched junction bases: 5. Germline loops: CDR1 MNHEY, CDR2 SVGAGI. CDR3 bases: TGTGCCAGCGAGACAGGGGGTAGAGAGACCCAGTACTTC. Translation: CASETGGRETQYF.

The chain links TRBV11-2 to TRBJ1-1, with D unclear. Germline V lookup: CDR1 SGHAT, CDR2 FQNNGV. The CDR3 runs 14 residues. Trimming shortened V by 1 base and J by 4 bases, and 10 bases separated the two germline ends. The CDR3 loop reads CASSLVGRGTEAFF. CDR3 in DNA: TGTGCCAGCAGCTTAGTGGGTCGGGGCACTGAAGCTTTCTTT.

The genes are TRBV7-9 and TRBJ2-5, with 7 positions matching TRBD1. The V and J ends lost 4 bases and 2 bases, in that order; junction bases with no gene match: 7. This CDR3 is built from 15 residues. CDR1 is SEHNR and CDR2 is FQNEAQ in the germline V gene (reference sequence). CDR3 sequence (DNA): TGTGCCAGCAGCTCCTACAGGGGAATACAAGAGACCCAGTACTTC. Encoded protein: CASSSYRGIQETQYF.

CDR3 residues: CASSLGQANTEAFF. The CDR3 DNA reads TGCGCCAGCAGCTTGGGACAGGCGAACACTGAAGCTTTCTTT. The chain couples TRBV5-1 to TRBJ1-1; D is possibly TRBD1 (6 bases). CDR1 is SGHRS and CDR2 is YFSETQ in the germline V gene. The CDR3 sequence is 14 residues long. Trimming removed 0 bases at V and 1 base at J, with 7 bases between.

The chain joins TRBV25-1 to TRBJ1-5; 8 bases map to TRBD1. The junction had 9 bases not matched to a gene; V was cut back by 4 bases and J by 4 bases. Germline V gives CDR1 MGHDK, CDR2 SYGVNS. The CDR3 runs 16 residues. The chain's CDR3 is CASSGDWTGSNQPQHF. The CDR3 region has the DNA TGTGCCAGCAGTGGGGACTGGACAGGGAGTAATCAGCCCCAGCATTTT.